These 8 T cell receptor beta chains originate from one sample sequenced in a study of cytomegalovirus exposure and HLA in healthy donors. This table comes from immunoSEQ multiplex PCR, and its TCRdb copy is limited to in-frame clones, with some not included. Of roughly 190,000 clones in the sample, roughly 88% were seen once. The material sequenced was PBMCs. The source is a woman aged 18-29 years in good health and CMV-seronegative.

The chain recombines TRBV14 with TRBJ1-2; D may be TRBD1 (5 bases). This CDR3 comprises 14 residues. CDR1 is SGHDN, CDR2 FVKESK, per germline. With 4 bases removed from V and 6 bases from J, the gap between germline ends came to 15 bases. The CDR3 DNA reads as TGTGCCAGCAGCCTCGTAGCTTTAGGGGATGGCTACACCTTC. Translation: CASSLVALGDGYTF.

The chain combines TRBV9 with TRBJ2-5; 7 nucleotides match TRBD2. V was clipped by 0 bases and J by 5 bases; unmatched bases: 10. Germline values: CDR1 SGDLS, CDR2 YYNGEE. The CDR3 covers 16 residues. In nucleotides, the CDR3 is TGTGCCAGCAGCGTAGCCAGCGGGGTCTCGGGGGAGACCCAGTACTTC. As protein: CASSVASGVSGETQYF.

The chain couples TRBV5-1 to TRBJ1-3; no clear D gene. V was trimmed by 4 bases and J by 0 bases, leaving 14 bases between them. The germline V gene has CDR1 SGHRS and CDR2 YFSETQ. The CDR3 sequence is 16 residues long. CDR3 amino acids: CASSLEPSDSGNTIYF. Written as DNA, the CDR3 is TGCGCCAGCAGCCTAGAGCCCTCTGACTCTGGAAACACCATATATTTT. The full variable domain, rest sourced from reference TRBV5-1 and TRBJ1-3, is KAGVTQTPRYLIKTRGQQVTLSCSPISGHRSVSWYQQTPGQGLQFLFEYFSETQRNKGNFPGRFSGRQFSNSRSEMNVSTLELGDSALYLCASSLEPSDSGNTIYFGEGSWLTVV.

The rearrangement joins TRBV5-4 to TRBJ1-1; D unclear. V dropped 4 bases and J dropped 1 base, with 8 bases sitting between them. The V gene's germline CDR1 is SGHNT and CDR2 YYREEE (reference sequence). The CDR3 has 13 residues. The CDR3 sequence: CASSVDKNTEAFF. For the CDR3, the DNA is TGTGCCAGCAGCGTTGACAAGAACACTGAAGCTTTCTTT.

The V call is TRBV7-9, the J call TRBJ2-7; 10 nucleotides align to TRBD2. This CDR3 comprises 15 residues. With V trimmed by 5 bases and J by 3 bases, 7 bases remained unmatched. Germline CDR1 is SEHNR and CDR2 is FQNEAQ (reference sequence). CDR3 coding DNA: TGTGCCAGCAGCCCCGGCCTAGCGGGGGTCTACGAGCAGTACTTC. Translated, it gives CASSPGLAGVYEQYF.

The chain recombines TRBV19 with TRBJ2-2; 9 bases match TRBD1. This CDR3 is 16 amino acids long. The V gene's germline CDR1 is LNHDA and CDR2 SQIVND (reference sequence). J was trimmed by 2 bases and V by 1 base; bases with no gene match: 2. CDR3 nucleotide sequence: TGTGCCAGTAGTATAGGGACAGGGGCTAACACCGGGGAGCTGTTTTTT. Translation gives CASSIGTGANTGELFF. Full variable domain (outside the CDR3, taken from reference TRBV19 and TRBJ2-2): DGGITQSPKYLFRKEGQNVTLSCEQNLNHDAMYWYRQDPGQGLRLIYYSQIVNDFQKGDIAEGYSVSREKKESFPLTVTSAQKNPTAFYLCASSIGTGANTGELFFGEGSRLTVL.

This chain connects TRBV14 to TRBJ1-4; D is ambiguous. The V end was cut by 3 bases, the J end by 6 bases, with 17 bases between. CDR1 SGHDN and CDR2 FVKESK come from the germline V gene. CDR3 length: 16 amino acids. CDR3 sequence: CASSQGPVWPDEKLFF. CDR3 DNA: TGTGCCAGCAGCCAGGGCCCCGTGTGGCCAGATGAAAAACTGTTTTTT.

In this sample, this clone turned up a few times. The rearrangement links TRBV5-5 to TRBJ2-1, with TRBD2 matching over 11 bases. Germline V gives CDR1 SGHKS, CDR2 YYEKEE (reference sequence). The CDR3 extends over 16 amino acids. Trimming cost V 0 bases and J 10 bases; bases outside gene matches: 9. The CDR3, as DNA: TGTGCCAGCAGCTTGGGGGAGACTAGCGGGACCGTGGAGCAGTTCTTC. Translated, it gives CASSLGETSGTVEQFF.